The TCR beta chain described here comes from a study of T-cell memory formation after mild COVID-19. Study context: Clusters were largely donor specific.

5'RACE with constant-segment primers yielded barcoded, UMI-tagged TCR alpha and TCR beta cDNA libraries. TCRdb used MiXCR to reprocess the 5' RACE reads, holding one entry per CDR3 protein. The sample lists some 82,000 distinct CDR3 sequences; 13% were seen once. This CDR3 region has 15 residues. Trimming took off 3 bases at V and 1 base at J, with 10 bases between the two ends. In regard to this clonotype: Antigen specificity is unknown.

General study points: Researchers found some responding clones in pre-infection memory, a sign that cross-reactive memory joined. Contracting CD4+ clones sat mainly in CM and EM; CD8+ in EMRA.

The rearrangement joins TRBV12-3 or TRBV12-4 to TRBJ1-5; D may be TRBD1 (5 bases). The clonotype originates from a man aged 18 to 30 who had mild COVID-19 (a few samples of this study predate the infection). Cell type and time point are not known. Sequencing used PBMCs or a T cell subset sorted from them (not recorded which). The CDR3 DNA reads as TGTGCCAGCAGTTTGTGGGGCGGGAGCAATCAGCCCCAGCATTTT. It specifies CASSLWGGSNQPQHF.